The T cell receptor (beta chain) under discussion was sequenced for a study of blood T cell repertoires in COVID-19 (dated by TCRdb to 2018 to 2020). Regarding the study in general: Samples from collaborators originated in the United States, Italy and Spain and spanned both the acute and convalescent phases of COVID-19. The material from the prospective study consisted of cDNA or gDNA derived from T cells, B-cell-depleted T cells, or PBMCs. Deeply sampled blood TCRbeta repertoires from subjects exposed to, actively infected with, or recovered from COVID-19 were included in the dataset. A freely available public database, intended as a resource for researchers studying the immune response to SARS-CoV-2, is where the repertoires were released. The samples were drawn from the first 160 participants of the ongoing ImmuneRACE study and from over a thousand subjects provided by 6 global collaborators. Nearly every sample came with metadata listing a de-identified subject ID, COVID-19 status, age in years and sex. Where HLA class I and class II types were available, the types were taken from metadata supplied by the sample provider, not from assay-based typing.

TCRbeta CDR3 regions were amplified from genomic DNA by means of the immunoSEQ Assay, a bias-controlled multiplex PCR. The paper's data handling went like this. The number of nucleated cells in each sample was estimated by amplification of reference gene primers within the assay. To quantify the absolute abundance of each unique TCRbeta CDR3 rearrangement, sequence reads were collapsed and filtered. Productive Simpson clonality was computed per sample as the square root of Simpson's diversity index over productive rearrangements. TCRdb holds this immuneACCESS table with in-frame rearrangements only. Some clones are missing; in checked studies, unresolved V genes explain under half, and the rest has no known cause. That table furnishes V, J and clone size, whereas the DNA furnished D and trimming. The sample table lists roughly 180,000 clones, about four fifths of them with a count of one. The ten largest clones take up roughly 11% of the sample.

Beyond this particular receptor, the publication reports: The quantity of clinical and demographic metadata differed by source and by participant and was supplied without curation.

Remarks on this clone: Its specific antigen is unknown. Base-call qualities are not available, and no considerably larger clone is one nucleotide away.

Enrolling through a virtual design, the prospective study's participants ranged in age from roughly 18 to 89 years and lived across around 25 United States geographic areas. Cohort assignment in the prospective study relied on participant-reported clinical history from a screening survey and a study questionnaire. Recovered participants in ImmuneRACE Cohort 3 were defined as having two consecutive negative NP/OP PCR tests, clearance from a healthcare professional, or resolution of symptoms. Mobile phlebotomists in the prospective study collected whole blood, serum and a nasopharyngeal or oropharyngeal swab from every participant. Over a 2-month period, participants in the prospective study had the option of providing additional blood draws and questionnaires. Prospective study blood samples were shipped either frozen or at room temperature before DNA extraction. According to the germline V gene, CDR1 reads SGHTA and CDR2 reads FQGTGA. Relative to germline, V is missing 6 bases and J is missing 15 bases, with 7 bases of the junction outside any gene match. Including cysteine and phenylalanine, the CDR3 has 11 amino acids. Only the CDR3 region is kept as DNA, spanning 33 bases read in frame from base 1.

Recombination connected TRBV7-3 to TRBJ2-1, and 8 junctional nucleotides match TRBD2. Sequenced sample: PBMCs or T cells enriched from blood (not recorded which). The receptor was derived from a man over 45 who had recovered from COVID-19. The CDR3 amino acid sequence is: CASRTSGRLFF. The nucleotides are TGTGCCAGCAGAACAAGCGGGAGATTGTTCTTC.